These 3 T cell receptor beta chains originate from one sample sequenced in a study of blood T cell repertoires in COVID-19. TCRdb's copy holds only in-frame clones and misses some; the assay was immunoSEQ multiplex PCR. The sample shows 190,000 or so clones, about 88% of them seen only once. The sample comprised peripheral blood. The receptor source for this set is a woman aged 25-40 years with active or convalescent COVID-19.

V gene TRBV27 combines with J gene TRBJ2-1; D is possibly TRBD1 (6 bases). The CDR3 loop spans 15 amino acids. Germline CDR1 reads MNHEY; CDR2 reads SMNVEV (reference sequence). The germline V and J ends were trimmed by 5 bases and 7 bases, with 18 bases remaining between them. CDR3 residues: CASSLWNRVLNEQFF. DNA of the CDR3: TGTGCCAGCAGTCTTTGGAACAGGGTTTTGAATGAGCAGTTCTTC.

This clone appeared once. The chain couples TRBV7-6 to TRBJ1-6, with 8 bases identical to TRBD1. The CDR3 is 15 residues long. The V gene's germline CDR1 is SGHVS and CDR2 FNYEAQ. The V gene end was trimmed by 1 base and the J gene end by 10 bases; junction bases not matched to a gene: 6. In nucleotides, the CDR3 is TGTGCCAGCAGCTTAGTCGGACAGGGTTTCTCACCCCTCCACTTT. This sequence encodes CASSLVGQGFSPLHF.

This clone occurred many times. The chain links TRBV28 to TRBJ1-1, with D maybe TRBD1 (5 bases). Trimming left V 7 bases short and J 4 bases short, with 19 bases between. In germline, CDR1 is MDHEN, CDR2 SYDVKM. The CDR3 runs 15 residues. As DNA, the CDR3 is TGTGCCAGCACATACACCTTACGACAGAGCACTGAAGCTTTCTTT. It yields the protein CASTYTLRQSTEAFF. The full variable domain, rest sourced from reference TRBV28 and TRBJ1-1, is DVKVTQSSRYLVKRTGEKVFLECVQDMDHENMFWYRQDPGLGLRLIYFSYDVKMKEKGDIPEGYSVSREKKERFSLILESASTNQTSMYLCASTYTLRQSTEAFFGQGTRLTVV.